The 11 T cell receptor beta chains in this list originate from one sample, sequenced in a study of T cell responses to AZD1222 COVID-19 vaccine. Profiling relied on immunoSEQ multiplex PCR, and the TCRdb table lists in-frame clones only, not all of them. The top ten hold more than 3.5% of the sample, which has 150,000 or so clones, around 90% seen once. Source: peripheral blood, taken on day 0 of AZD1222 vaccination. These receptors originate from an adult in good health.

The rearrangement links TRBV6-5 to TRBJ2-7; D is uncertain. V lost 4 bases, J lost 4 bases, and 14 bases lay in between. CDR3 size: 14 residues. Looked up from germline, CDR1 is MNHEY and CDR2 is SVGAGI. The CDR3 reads CASSSLDGWYEQYF. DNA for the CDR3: TGTGCCAGCAGTTCTCTGGACGGATGGTACGAGCAGTACTTC.

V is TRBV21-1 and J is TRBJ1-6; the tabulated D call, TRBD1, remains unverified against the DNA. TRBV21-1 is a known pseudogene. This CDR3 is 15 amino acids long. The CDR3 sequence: CASSKVKGAYSPLHF. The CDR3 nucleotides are TGTGCCAGCAGCAAAGTGAAGGGGGCATATTCACCCCTCCACTTT.

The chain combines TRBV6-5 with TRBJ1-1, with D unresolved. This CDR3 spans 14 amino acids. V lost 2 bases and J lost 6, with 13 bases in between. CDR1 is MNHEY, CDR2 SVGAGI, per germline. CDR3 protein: CASSYALAPPEAFF. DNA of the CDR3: TGTGCCAGCAGTTACGCCCTGGCGCCGCCTGAAGCTTTCTTT.

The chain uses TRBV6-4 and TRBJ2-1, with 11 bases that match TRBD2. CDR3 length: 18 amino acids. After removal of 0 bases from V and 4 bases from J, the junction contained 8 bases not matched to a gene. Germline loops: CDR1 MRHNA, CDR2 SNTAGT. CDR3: CASSDSITSGSLYNEQFF. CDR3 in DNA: TGTGCCAGCAGTGACTCGATAACTAGCGGGAGCTTGTACAATGAGCAGTTCTTC.

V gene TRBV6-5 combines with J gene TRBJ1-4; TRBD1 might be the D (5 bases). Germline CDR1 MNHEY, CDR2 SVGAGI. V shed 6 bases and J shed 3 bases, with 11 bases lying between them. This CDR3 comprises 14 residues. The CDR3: CASSHGGSNEKLFF. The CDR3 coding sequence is TGTGCCAGCAGCCACGGGGGGTCTAATGAAAAACTGTTTTTT.

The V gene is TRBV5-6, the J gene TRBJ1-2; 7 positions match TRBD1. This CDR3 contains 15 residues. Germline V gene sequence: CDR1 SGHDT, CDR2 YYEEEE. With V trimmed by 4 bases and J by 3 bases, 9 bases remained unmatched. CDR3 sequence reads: CASSLEGQTYYGYTF. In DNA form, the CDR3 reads TGTGCCAGCAGCCTGGAGGGACAGACATACTATGGCTACACCTTC.

CDR3 sequence reads: CASSLVGTTNTGELFF. CDR3 nucleotide sequence: TGTGCCAGCAGCTTAGTGGGGACAACGAACACCGGGGAGCTGTTTTTT. This chain uses TRBV7-2 with TRBJ2-2; maybe TRBD1 (6 bases). V lost 1 base and J lost 0, with 9 bases in between. CDR1 is SGHTA, CDR2 FQGNSA, per germline. There are 16 residues in the CDR3.

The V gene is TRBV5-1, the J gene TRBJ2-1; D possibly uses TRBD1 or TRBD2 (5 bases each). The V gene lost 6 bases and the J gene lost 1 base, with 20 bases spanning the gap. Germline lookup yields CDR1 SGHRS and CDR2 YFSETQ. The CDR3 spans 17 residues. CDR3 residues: CASNGGSEVFSYNEQFF. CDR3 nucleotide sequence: TGCGCCAGCAATGGGGGTAGCGAGGTTTTTTCCTACAATGAGCAGTTCTTC.

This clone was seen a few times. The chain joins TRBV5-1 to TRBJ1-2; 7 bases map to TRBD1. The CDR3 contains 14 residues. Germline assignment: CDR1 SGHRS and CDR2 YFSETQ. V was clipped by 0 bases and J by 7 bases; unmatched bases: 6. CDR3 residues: CASSLGQGDSGYTF. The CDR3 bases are TGCGCCAGCAGCTTGGGACAGGGCGATTCTGGCTACACCTTC.

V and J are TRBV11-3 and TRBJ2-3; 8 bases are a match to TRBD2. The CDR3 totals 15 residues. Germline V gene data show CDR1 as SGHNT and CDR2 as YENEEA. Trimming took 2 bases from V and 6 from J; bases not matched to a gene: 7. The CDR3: CASSLRAGDPDTQYF. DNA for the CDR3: TGTGCCAGCAGCTTAAGAGCGGGAGACCCTGATACGCAGTATTTT.

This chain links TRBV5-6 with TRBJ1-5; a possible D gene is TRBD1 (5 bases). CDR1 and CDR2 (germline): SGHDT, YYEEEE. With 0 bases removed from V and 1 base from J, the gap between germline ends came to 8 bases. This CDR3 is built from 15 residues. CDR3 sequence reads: CASSLGPGSNQPQHF. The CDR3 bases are TGTGCCAGCAGCTTGGGTCCAGGGAGCAATCAGCCCCAGCATTTT.